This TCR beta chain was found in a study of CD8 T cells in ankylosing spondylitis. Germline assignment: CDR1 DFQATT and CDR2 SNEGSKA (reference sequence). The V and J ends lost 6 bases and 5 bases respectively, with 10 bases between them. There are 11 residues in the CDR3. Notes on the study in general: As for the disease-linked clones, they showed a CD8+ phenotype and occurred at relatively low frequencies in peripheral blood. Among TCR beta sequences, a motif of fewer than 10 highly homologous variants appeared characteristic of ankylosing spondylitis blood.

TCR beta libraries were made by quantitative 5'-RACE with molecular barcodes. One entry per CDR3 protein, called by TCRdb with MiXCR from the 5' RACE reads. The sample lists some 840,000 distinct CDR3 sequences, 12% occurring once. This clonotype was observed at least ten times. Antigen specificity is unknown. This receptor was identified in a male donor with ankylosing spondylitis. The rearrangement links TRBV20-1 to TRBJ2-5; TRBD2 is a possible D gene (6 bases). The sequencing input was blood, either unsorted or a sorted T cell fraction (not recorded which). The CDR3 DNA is TGCAGTGCCCAGGAGGGCGAGACCCAGTACTTC. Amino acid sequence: CSAQEGETQYF.